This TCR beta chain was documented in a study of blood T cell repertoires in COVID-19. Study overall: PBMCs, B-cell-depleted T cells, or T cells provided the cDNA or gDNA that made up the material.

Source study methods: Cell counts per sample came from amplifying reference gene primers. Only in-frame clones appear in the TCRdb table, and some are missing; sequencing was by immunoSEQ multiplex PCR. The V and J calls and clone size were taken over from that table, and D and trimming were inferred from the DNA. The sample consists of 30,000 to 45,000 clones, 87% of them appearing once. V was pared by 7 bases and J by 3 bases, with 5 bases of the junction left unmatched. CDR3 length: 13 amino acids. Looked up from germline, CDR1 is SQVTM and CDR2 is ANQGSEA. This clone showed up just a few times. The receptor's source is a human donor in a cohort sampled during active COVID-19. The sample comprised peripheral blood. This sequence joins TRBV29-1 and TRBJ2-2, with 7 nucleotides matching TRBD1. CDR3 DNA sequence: TGCAGCGCCGAGCAGGGGGACACCGGGGAGCTGTTTTTT. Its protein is CSAEQGDTGELFF.